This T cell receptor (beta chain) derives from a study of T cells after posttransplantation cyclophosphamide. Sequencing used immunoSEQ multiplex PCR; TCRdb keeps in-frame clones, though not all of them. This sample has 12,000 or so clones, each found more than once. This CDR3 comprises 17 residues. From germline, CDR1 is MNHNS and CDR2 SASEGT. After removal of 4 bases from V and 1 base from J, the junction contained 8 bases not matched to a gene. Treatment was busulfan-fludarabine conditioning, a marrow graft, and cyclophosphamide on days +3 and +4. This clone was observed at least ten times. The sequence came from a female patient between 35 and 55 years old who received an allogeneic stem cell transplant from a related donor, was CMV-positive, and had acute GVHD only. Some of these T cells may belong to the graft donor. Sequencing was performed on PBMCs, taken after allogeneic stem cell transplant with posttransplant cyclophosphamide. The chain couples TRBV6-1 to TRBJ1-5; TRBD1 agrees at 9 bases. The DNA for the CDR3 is TGTGCCAGCAGTGCCCGACAGGGGGAAATAAGCAATCAGCCCCAGCATTTT. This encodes CASSARQGEISNQPQHF.